This T cell receptor beta chain was captured by sequencing in a study of blood T cells in healthy people across ages. A second PCR of 7 to 11 cycles used a sample-barcoded 5' primer and a J-beta primer mix. TCRdb analysed the 5' RACE reads with MiXCR anew, one entry per CDR3 protein. The sample lists about 1,400,000 distinct CDR3 sequences; 35% to 45% were seen once. The source of this sequence is a woman under 30 in good health. The sequencing input was blood.

CDR3 in amino acids: CASSASGVGGKLFF. The CDR3 DNA reads TGTGCCAGCAGCGCCAGCGGTGTCGGGGGAAAACTGTTTTTT. This chain uses TRBV9 with TRBJ1-4; possible D gene TRBD1, 5 bases. This CDR3 is 14 amino acids long. The V and J ends lost 3 bases and 10 bases respectively, with 16 bases between them. CDR1 and CDR2 (germline): SGDLS, YYNGEE.